This T cell receptor beta chain was documented in a study of blood T cell repertoires in COVID-19. Study-wide context: The United States, Italy and Spain supplied acute and convalescent COVID-19 samples. The cDNA or gDNA used as material had been derived from T cells, B-cell-depleted T cells, or PBMCs.

Germline V gene lookup returns CDR1 SGHVS and CDR2 FNYEAQ. V trimming: 5 bases; J trimming: 7 bases; junction bases outside the gene matches: 7. The CDR3 totals 15 residues. Authors' processing steps: Amplifying reference gene primers gave estimates of nucleated cell counts. TCRdb's copy holds only in-frame clones and misses some; the assay was immunoSEQ multiplex PCR. That table gives V, J and clone size, and the DNA gave D and trimming. The sample holds about 280,000 clones, 65% to 90% seen once. This receptor was obtained from a man aged 45 to 65 with active or convalescent COVID-19. The genes are TRBV7-6 and TRBJ1-6; the match to TRBD1 covers 8 bases. Sequencing used peripheral blood. The CDR3 DNA reads TGTGCCAGCAGCCTCACGACAGGGGAGAATTCACCCCTCCACTTT. This gives the protein CASSLTTGENSPLHF.